Shown below are 2 T cell receptor beta chains from a single sample sequenced in a study of control samples from healthy donors and cancer patients. Sequencing used immunoSEQ multiplex PCR; TCRdb keeps in-frame clones, though not all of them. The sample records roughly 68,000 clones, 83% being singletons. The sample taken for sequencing was blood. The receptors shown here come from a man aged 55 to 70 in good health.

The chain recombines TRBV5-1 with TRBJ1-6; D possibly corresponds to TRBD1 (6 bases). Trimming removed 0 bases at V and 6 bases at J, with 13 bases between. The germline CDR1 and CDR2 sequences are SGHRS and YFSETQ. This CDR3 contains 16 residues. The chain's CDR3 is CASSLAGGKANSPLHF. In DNA, the CDR3 is TGCGCCAGCAGCTTGGCGGGGGGCAAAGCTAATTCACCCCTCCACTTT.

This chain links TRBV7-9 with TRBJ2-5; D tentatively fits TRBD1 or TRBD2 (7 bases each). This CDR3 region has 16 residues. V was shortened by 5 bases and J by 4 bases, with 20 bases between the two germline ends. Germline-derived CDR1 and CDR2 are SEHNR and FQNEAQ (reference sequence). The CDR3 sequence is CASSLLTGRVTETQYF. Written as DNA, the CDR3 is TGTGCCAGCAGCCTACTGACAGGGAGGGTAACAGAGACCCAGTACTTC.